The rows below give T cell receptor beta chains drawn from one sample of a study of T cells after yellow fever vaccination. In TCRdb, the 5' RACE reads were re-called with MiXCR into one record per CDR3 protein. The sample has 110,000 to 150,000 distinct CDR3 sequences; approximately 6.6% are singletons. The sample in question was CD4+ T cells sorted from PBMCs, obtained 10 days after the yellow fever booster vaccination. The receptor source for this set is a young man who received the YFV17D yellow fever vaccine. Both conserved end residues are trimmed from each CDR3. Expanded clones get a size class; other rows say once, few or many, or leave the size out.

many TRBV6-5 ASRYRGGFTNYEQY
many TRBV7-9 ASSFGAGEGDEQF
many TRBV20-1 SARASGKGNEQY
many TRBV12-3/TRBV12-4 ASRPGPSTDTQY
many TRBV12-3/TRBV12-4 ASSLSLGRDGYT
many TRBV4-2 ASSRDPTVNTEAF
- TRBV11-2 ASSRRLAGVGGYNEQF
- TRBV18 ASSPLELGGTEAF
many TRBV12-3/TRBV12-4 ASSRTAREQY
many TRBV30 AWSVGSLSEQF
many TRBV12-3/TRBV12-4 ASSNLGQGAYEQY
many TRBV7-2 ASTMDRGSNQPQH
many TRBV5-1 ASSLDREWNEQF
many TRBV5-5 ASSLELAGGSSADTQY
many TRBV9 ASSGTGFSGELF
many TRBV29-1 SVKGRTKETQY
- TRBV5-4 ASSLRLAGGPHEQY
many TRBV5-1 ASSSQAGRGAKNIQY
- TRBV5-4 ASTPSDGSSYNEQF
- TRBV7-9 ASSLEDGNSPLH
many TRBV9 ASSVGPEGNTIY